Presented here are 23 T cell receptor beta chains from one specimen sequenced in a study of T cells in Graves' hyperthyroidism and ophthalmopathy. Amplification targeted TCR beta CDR3 regions from RNA transcripts. The HTBI set primed first-round TCR CDR3 RT-PCR. TCRdb reprocessed the multiplex PCR reads with MiXCR, giving one entry per CDR3 protein. This repertoire shows 530,000 or so distinct CDR3 sequences, under 60% found once; its top ten account for more than 7%. Sequencing used peripheral blood or thyroid tissue (not recorded which). These receptors all come from a woman between 18 and 29 years old with Graves' hyperthyroidism.

Ten or more counts support this clonotype. The rearrangement joins TRBV12-3 or TRBV12-4 to TRBJ2-7; D possibly corresponds to TRBD1 (6 bases). This CDR3 spans 16 amino acids. V was cut by 5 bases and J by 0 bases, with 17 bases left in between. This CDR3 is CASSLSQGWGSYEQYF. CDR3 DNA sequence: TGTGCCAGCAGTCTATCACAGGGTTGGGGCTCCTACGAGCAGTACTTC.

The table lists this clonotype with a few counts. An end of the junction does not agree with germline; a read error may underlie this. V is TRBV7-2 and J is TRBJ1-4, with D unclear. This CDR3 is built from 15 residues. Germline V gene lookup returns CDR1 SGHTA and CDR2 FQGNSA. The DNA for the CDR3 is TGTGCCAGCAGCTTGAGGCCAGCAACTAATGAAAAACTGGTTTTT. Translated, it gives CASSLRPATNEKLVF. Variable domain in full (rest from reference TRBV7-2 and TRBJ1-4): GAGVSQSPSNKVTEKGKDVELRCDPISGHTALYWYRQSLGQGLEFLIYFQGNSAPDKSGLPSDRFSAERTGGSVSTLTIQRTQQEDSAVYLCASSLRPATNEKLVFGSGTQLSVL.

This chain links TRBV29-1 with TRBJ1-5, with 10 bases fitting TRBD1. Per the germline V gene, CDR1 is SQVTM and CDR2 is ANQGSEA. V gave up 7 bases and J gave up 5 bases; unmatched junction bases: 2. The CDR3 runs 12 residues. The CDR3: CSGGQGDQPQHF. The CDR3 region has the DNA TGCAGCGGTGGACAGGGGGATCAGCCCCAGCATTTT.

There are many counts of this clonotype. This CDR3 reads CASSEALRVYGANVLTF. In DNA form, the CDR3 reads TGTGCCAGCAGTGAAGCGCTGAGGGTCTACGGGGCCAACGTCCTGACTTTC. The V call is TRBV6-1, the J call TRBJ2-6; possibly TRBD2 for D (5 bases). Germline V lookup: CDR1 MNHNS, CDR2 SASEGT. The CDR3 totals 17 residues. V dropped 0 bases and J dropped 4 bases, with 13 bases sitting between them.

This clonotype was detected only a few times. This chain joins TRBV30 and TRBJ1-1; D is undetermined. Trimming took 1 base from V and 0 from J, leaving 6 bases between them. The CDR3 consists of 13 residues. CDR1 is GTSNPN and CDR2 is SVGIG in the germline V gene (reference sequence). The CDR3 bases are TGTGCCTGGAGTGGCCTTATGAACACTGAAGCTTTCTTT. Protein sequence: CAWSGLMNTEAFF.

This chain connects TRBV27 to TRBJ2-2; 9 bases are shared with TRBD1. V gave up 2 bases and J gave up 2 bases; unmatched junction bases: 3. CDR1 is MNHEY, CDR2 SMNVEV, per germline (reference sequence). The CDR3 sequence is 16 residues long. In DNA form, the CDR3 reads TGTGCCAGCAGTTTAATGACAGGGGGTAACACCGGGGAGCTGTTTTTT. This encodes CASSLMTGGNTGELFF.

This chain uses TRBV24-1 with TRBJ2-7, with D possibly TRBD1 on 6 matching bases. Germline lookup yields CDR1 KGHDR and CDR2 SFDVKD. This CDR3 has 14 amino acids. V was cut by 5 bases and J by 0 bases, with 10 bases left in between. The chain's CDR3 is CATSGTGSSYEQYF. CDR3 nucleotides: TGTGCCACCAGTGGTACAGGGAGCTCCTACGAGCAGTACTTC.

The genes are TRBV29-1 and TRBJ2-5; possibly TRBD1 for D (6 bases). The CDR3 loop spans 13 amino acids. Trimming took 4 bases from V and 5 from J, leaving 14 bases between them. In germline, CDR1 is SQVTM, CDR2 ANQGSEA. Written as DNA, the CDR3 is TGCAGCGTTGTGGCAGGGGATGGGGAGACCCAGTACTTC. Amino acid sequence: CSVVAGDGETQYF.

This rearrangement joins TRBV6-2 or TRBV6-3 to TRBJ2-2; D unresolved. V was clipped by 7 bases and J by 3 bases, with 15 bases between them. This CDR3 is built from 15 residues. Germline-derived CDR1 and CDR2 are MNHEY and SVGEGT. The CDR3 here is CASTGWKVDTGELFF. The CDR3 DNA reads as TGTGCCAGCACCGGATGGAAGGTGGACACCGGGGAGCTGTTTTTT.

This clonotype was picked up many times. This chain uses TRBV7-9 with TRBJ2-7; D tentatively fits TRBD1 or TRBD2 (5 bases each). CDR1 and CDR2 (germline): SEHNR, FQNEAQ (reference sequence). The CDR3 runs to 14 residues. V dropped 5 bases and J dropped 2 bases, with 13 bases sitting between them. In DNA, the CDR3 is TGTGCCAGCAGCCAATGGGACCCCCCCTACGAGCAGTACTTC. This encodes CASSQWDPPYEQYF. Full variable domain (remainder filled in from reference TRBV7-9 and TRBJ2-7): DTGVSQNPRHKITKRGQNVTFRCDPISEHNRLYWYRQTLGQGPEFLTYFQNEAQLEKSRLLSDRFSAERPKGSFSTLEIQRTEQGDSAMYLCASSQWDPPYEQYFGPGTRLTVT.

At least ten counts were recorded for this clonotype. The chain links TRBV2 to TRBJ1-5; D is unresolved. V lost 4 bases and J 3 bases, leaving 4 bases between the germline ends. Germline assignment: CDR1 SNHLY and CDR2 FYNNEI. This CDR3 region has 12 residues. In DNA, the CDR3 is TGTGCCAGCAGTGTTTCCAATCAGCCCCAGCATTTT. Its translation is CASSVSNQPQHF.

This clonotype was seen repeatedly, ten times or more. This chain joins TRBV7-9 and TRBJ2-5; D is uncertain. The ends were cut back, 0 bases at V and 0 bases at J, with 8 bases in the middle. Germline V CDR1 and CDR2: SEHNR, FQNEAQ (reference sequence). There are 15 residues in the CDR3. The CDR3 sequence: CASSLALGNQETQYF. The DNA of the CDR3 is TGTGCCAGCAGCTTAGCGCTCGGAAACCAAGAGACCCAGTACTTC.

This clonotype was seen more than once but under ten times. The chain couples TRBV10-3 to TRBJ2-1; D call uncertain. This CDR3 region has 14 residues. Germline CDR1 is ENHRY and CDR2 is SYGVKD. V was cut by 2 bases and J by 10 bases, with 15 bases left in between. The CDR3 loop is CAISEERTFGEQFF. The CDR3 coding sequence is TGTGCCATCAGTGAGGAGCGAACCTTCGGGGAGCAGTTCTTC.

A few counts support this clonotype. A much larger clone lies a single base off, so this may be a read error. The rearrangement uses TRBV7-9 and TRBJ2-1, with D possibly TRBD2 on 6 matching bases. The CDR3 totals 15 residues. The germline gives CDR1 SEHNR, CDR2 FQNEAQ (reference sequence). Here the CDR3 DNA reads TGTGCCAGCAGCTTAGTCGGGAGCTCCTACAATGAGCGGTTCTTC. Translating gives CASSLVGSSYNERFF.

This sequence joins TRBV12-5 and TRBJ2-2; the D gene could be TRBD1 or TRBD2 (5 bases each). The germline gives CDR1 LGHNT, CDR2 FRNRAP. This CDR3 is 18 amino acids long. V lost 1 base to trimming and J lost 2 bases, with 17 bases between them. The chain's CDR3 is CASGLDSGTLANTGELFF. As DNA, the CDR3 is TGTGCTAGTGGTTTGGACTCCGGGACCCTTGCCAACACCGGGGAGCTGTTTTTT.

This rearrangement joins TRBV6-6 to TRBJ2-5, with 8 bases aligning to TRBD1. The length of the CDR3 is 16 residues. V lost 0 bases and J lost 9; bases outside the gene matches: 12. The germline V gene encodes CDR1 MNHNY and CDR2 SVGAGI (reference sequence). CDR3 coding DNA: TGTGCCAGCAGTTACTCAGCGACAGGGGTAGGCCAGCCCCAGTACTTC. Protein sequence: CASSYSATGVGQPQYF.

V gene TRBV11-3 combines with J gene TRBJ2-3, with 7 bases identical to TRBD2. Germline CDR1 SGHNT, CDR2 YENEEA. The CDR3 loop spans 16 amino acids. Trimming removed 6 bases from V and 2 bases from J; junction bases left unmatched: 11. CDR3 region: CASSTWGGSHTDTQYF. CDR3 DNA: TGTGCCAGCAGTACCTGGGGCGGGAGCCACACAGATACGCAGTATTTT.

A few counts support this clonotype. The rearrangement joins TRBV24-1 to TRBJ2-7, with D perhaps TRBD2 (7 bases). This CDR3 region has 15 residues. V lost 12 bases to trimming and J lost 0 bases, with 20 bases between them. Per the germline V gene, CDR1 is KGHDR and CDR2 is SFDVKD. This CDR3 reads CAPRQERDYSYEQYF. The DNA of the CDR3 is TGTGCCCCTCGACAGGAGAGGGACTACTCCTACGAGCAGTACTTC.

This clonotype appeared many times. V is TRBV20-1 and J is TRBJ2-7; TRBD2 agrees at 9 bases. Germline CDR1 DFQATT, CDR2 SNEGSKA (reference sequence). The CDR3 length is 13 residues. With V trimmed by 6 bases and J by 2 bases, 5 bases remained unmatched. The CDR3 bases are TGCAGTGCAGGGAGCGGGGGGACCTACGAGCAGTACTTC. This sequence encodes CSAGSGGTYEQYF.

Ten or more counts support this clonotype. The chain uses TRBV4-2 and TRBJ2-7; 9 nucleotides agree with TRBD2. Germline values: CDR1 LGHNA, CDR2 YNFKEQ. J gave up 5 bases and V 0 bases, and 8 bases lay outside the gene matches. The CDR3 totals 16 residues. This CDR3 reads CASSQDGGRAFNEQYF. The CDR3 coding sequence is TGTGCCAGCAGCCAAGACGGCGGGAGGGCCTTCAACGAGCAGTACTTC.

This clonotype came up many times. The chain links TRBV5-6 to TRBJ2-7, with D unresolved. CDR1 is SGHDT, CDR2 YYEEEE, per germline. Between the trimmed V and J ends, which lost 1 base and 4 bases, there was a span of 6 bases. The CDR3 is made up of 12 amino acids. CDR3 nucleotide sequence: TGTGCCAGCAGCTTGAGTCGGTACGAGCAGTACTTC. Translating it yields CASSLSRYEQYF.

To note about this clonotype: A much larger clone is a single base away; this may be a read error. The J gene is TRBJ2-7, the V gene TRBV7-8; 8 bases are a match to TRBD2. The CDR3 extends over 15 amino acids. The germline CDR1 and CDR2 sequences are SGHVS and FQNEAQ. CDR3 in DNA: TGTGCCAGCAGCCAGTGGTCTAGCGGGCCTTACGAGCAGTGCTTC. Its protein product is CASSQWSSGPYEQCF.

The CDR3, as DNA: TGCAGCTACAGGGGCTCCGCGGGCTACACCTTC. Its protein product is CSYRGSAGYTF. The chain has TRBV29-1 and TRBJ1-2; 7 nucleotides match TRBD1. From germline, CDR1 is SQVTM and CDR2 ANQGSEA. Trimming took 8 bases from V and 8 from J; bases not matched to a gene: 8. The CDR3 totals 11 residues.